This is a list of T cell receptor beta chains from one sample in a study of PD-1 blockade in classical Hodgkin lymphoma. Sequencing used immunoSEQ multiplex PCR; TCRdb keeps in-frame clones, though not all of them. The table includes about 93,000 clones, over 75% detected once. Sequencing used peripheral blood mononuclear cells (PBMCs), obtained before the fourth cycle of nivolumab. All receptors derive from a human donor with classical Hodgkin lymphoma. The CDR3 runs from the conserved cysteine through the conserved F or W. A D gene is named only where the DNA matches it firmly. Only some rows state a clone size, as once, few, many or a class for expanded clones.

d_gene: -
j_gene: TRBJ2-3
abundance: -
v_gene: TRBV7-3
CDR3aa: CASSPYLSNIADTQYF
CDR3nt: TGTGCCAGCAGCCCTTACCTCTCAAATATCGCAGATACGCAGTATTTT

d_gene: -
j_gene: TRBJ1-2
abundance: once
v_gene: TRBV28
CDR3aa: CASSLGRVGYGYTF
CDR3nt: TGTGCCAGCAGTTTAGGACGGGTGGGATATGGCTACACCTTC

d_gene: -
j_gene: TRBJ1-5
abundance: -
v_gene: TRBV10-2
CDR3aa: CASTNIDGVGNNQPQHF
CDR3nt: TGCGCCAGCACTAATATCGACGGCGTCGGTAACAATCAGCCCCAGCATTTT

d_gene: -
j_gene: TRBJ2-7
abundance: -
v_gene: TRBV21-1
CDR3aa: CASSKGPPAAEQYF
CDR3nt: TGTGCCAGCAGCAAAGGGCCCCCCGCGGCCGAGCAGTACTTC

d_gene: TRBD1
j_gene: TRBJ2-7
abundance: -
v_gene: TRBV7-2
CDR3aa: CASSLGGTGLSYEQYF
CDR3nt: TGTGCCAGCAGCTTAGGTGGGACAGGGCTCTCCTACGAGCAGTACTTC

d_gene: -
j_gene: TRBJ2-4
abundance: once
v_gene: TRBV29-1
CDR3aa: CSVEDGTGGNIQYF
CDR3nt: TGCAGCGTTGAAGATGGTACAGGTGGAAACATTCAGTACTTC

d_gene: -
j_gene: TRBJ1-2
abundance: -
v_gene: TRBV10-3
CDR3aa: CAIRREGNYGYTF
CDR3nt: TGTGCCATCAGGAGAGAGGGGAACTATGGCTACACCTTC

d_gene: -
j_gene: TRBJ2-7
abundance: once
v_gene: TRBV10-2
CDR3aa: CASSEIGPYEQYF
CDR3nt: TGCGCCAGCAGTGAAATAGGGCCCTACGAGCAGTACTTC

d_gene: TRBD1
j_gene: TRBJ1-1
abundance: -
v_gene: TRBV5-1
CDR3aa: CASSPDRGQGTEAFF
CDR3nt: TGCGCCAGCAGCCCGGACAGGGGGCAGGGCACTGAAGCTTTCTTT

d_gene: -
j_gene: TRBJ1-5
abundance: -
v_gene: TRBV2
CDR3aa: CASSVPGDSNQPQHF
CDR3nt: TGTGCCAGCAGTGTTCCAGGGGACAGCAATCAGCCCCAGCATTTT

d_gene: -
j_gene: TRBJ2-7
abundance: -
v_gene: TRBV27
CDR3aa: CASSPRTDAYEQYF
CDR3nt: TGTGCCAGCAGTCCGCGGACCGACGCCTACGAGCAGTACTTC

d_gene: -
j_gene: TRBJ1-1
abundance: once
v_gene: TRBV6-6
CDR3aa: CASRGPGRITEAFF
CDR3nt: TGTGCCAGCAGGGGCCCAGGACGGATCACTGAAGCTTTCTTT

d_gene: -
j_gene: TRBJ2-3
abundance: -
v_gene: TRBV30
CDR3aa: CAGRGRARDTQYF
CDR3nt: TGTGCCGGGCGAGGCAGGGCCCGGGATACGCAGTATTTT

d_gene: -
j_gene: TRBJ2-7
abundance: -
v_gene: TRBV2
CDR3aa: CASSDGRNYEQYF
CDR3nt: TGTGCCAGCAGTGATGGCAGGAACTACGAGCAGTACTTC

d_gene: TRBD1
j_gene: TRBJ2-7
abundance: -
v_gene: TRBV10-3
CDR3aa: CAIRTGGIHEQYF
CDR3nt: TGTGCCATCCGGACAGGGGGCATCCACGAGCAGTACTTC

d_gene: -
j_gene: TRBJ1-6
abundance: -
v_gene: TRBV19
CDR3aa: CASSIRARGLTNNSPLHF
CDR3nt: TGTGCCAGTAGTATTAGGGCCAGGGGCCTCACAAATAATTCACCCCTCCACTTT

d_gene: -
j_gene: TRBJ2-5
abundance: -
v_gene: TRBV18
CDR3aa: CASSPLWGTLQETQYF
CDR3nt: TGTGCCAGCTCACCATTGTGGGGGACTCTTCAAGAGACCCAGTACTTC

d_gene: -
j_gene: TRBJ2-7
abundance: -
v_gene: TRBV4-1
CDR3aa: CASSQTGTNSYEQYF
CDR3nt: TGCGCCAGCAGCCAAACCGGGACAAACTCCTACGAGCAGTACTTC

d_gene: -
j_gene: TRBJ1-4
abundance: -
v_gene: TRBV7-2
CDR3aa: CASRGWDEKLFF
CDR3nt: TGTGCCAGCCGGGGTTGGGATGAAAAACTGTTTTTT

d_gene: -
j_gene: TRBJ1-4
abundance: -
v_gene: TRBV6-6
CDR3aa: CASSLDATNEKLFF
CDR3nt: TGTGCCAGCAGTCTAGATGCAACTAATGAAAAACTGTTTTTT

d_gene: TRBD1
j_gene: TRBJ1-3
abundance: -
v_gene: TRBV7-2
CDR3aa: CASSPGQGQNGNTIYF
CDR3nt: TGTGCCAGCAGCCCCGGACAGGGACAAAATGGAAACACCATATATTTT

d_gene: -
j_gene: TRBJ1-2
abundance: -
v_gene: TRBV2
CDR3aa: CASSPGAGAPRYGYTF
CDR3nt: TGTGCCAGCAGTCCTGGCGCAGGGGCCCCTAGGTATGGCTACACCTTC

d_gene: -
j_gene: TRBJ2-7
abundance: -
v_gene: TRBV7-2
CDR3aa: CASSLDPFLSKQYF
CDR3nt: TGTGCCAGCAGCTTAGACCCTTTCCTTTCCAAGCAGTACTTC

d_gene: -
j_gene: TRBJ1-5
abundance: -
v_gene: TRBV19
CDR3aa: CATEGGSYSNQPQHF
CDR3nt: TGTGCAACTGAGGGGGGCAGCTATAGCAATCAGCCCCAGCATTTT

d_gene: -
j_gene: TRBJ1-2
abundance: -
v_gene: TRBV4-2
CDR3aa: CASSREQNENYGYTF
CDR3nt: TGTGCCAGCAGCCGAGAACAGAACGAGAACTATGGCTACACCTTC

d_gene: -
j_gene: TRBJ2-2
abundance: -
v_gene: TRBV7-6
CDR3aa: CTSSLMGAGELFF
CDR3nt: TGTACCAGCAGCTTAATGGGGGCCGGGGAGCTGTTTTTT

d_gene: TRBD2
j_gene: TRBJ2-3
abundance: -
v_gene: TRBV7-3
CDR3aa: CASSLTLGGADTQYF
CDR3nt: TGTGCCAGCAGCTTAACGCTCGGGGGGGCCGATACGCAGTATTTT

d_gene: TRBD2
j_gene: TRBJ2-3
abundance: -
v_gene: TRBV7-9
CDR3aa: CASSLAGASDTQYF
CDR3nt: TGTGCCAGCAGTCTAGCGGGAGCCTCAGATACGCAGTATTTT

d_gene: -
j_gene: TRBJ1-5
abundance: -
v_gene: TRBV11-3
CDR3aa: CASSPSKHESNQPQHF
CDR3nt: TGTGCCAGCAGCCCGTCCAAACACGAAAGCAATCAGCCCCAGCATTTT

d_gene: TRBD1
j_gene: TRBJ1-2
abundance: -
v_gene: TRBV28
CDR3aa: CASTTFGGQDKGIGGYTF
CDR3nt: TGTGCCAGCACCACTTTTGGTGGACAGGATAAGGGGATTGGCGGCTACACCTTC

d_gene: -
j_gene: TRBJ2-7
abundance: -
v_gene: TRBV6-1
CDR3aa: CASRAGTAISYEQYF
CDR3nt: TGTGCCAGCAGGGCCGGGACCGCCATCTCCTACGAGCAGTACTTC

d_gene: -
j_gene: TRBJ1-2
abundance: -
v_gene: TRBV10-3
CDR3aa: CAISESNEGRSYTF
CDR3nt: TGTGCCATCAGTGAGTCGAACGAGGGAAGGAGCTACACCTTC

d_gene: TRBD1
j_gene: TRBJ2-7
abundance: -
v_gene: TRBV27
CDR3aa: CASSRPGQVLDEQYF
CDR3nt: TGTGCCAGCAGTCGACCGGGACAGGTACTCGACGAGCAGTACTTC

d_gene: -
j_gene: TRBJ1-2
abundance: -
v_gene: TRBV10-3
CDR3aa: CAISDYYGYTF
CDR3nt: TGTGCCATCAGTGATTACTATGGCTACACCTTC

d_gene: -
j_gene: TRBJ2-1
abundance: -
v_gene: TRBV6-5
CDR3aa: CASSYTAGAEYNEQFF
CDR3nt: TGTGCCAGCAGTTACACCGCGGGGGCGGAATACAATGAGCAGTTCTTC